This T cell receptor (beta chain) was recovered during a study of post-analysis software for immune sequencing data (dated by TCRdb to between 2015 and 2017). Regarding the complete study: The recorded disease courses included relapsing-remitting, secondary progressive and progressive-relapsing multiple sclerosis, and some patients had no subtype annotation. Patient repertoires were compared against roughly 11 previously published healthy control repertoires from donors aged 6 to 25 years. A subset of samples was prepared in parallel using single-end sample barcoding, then pooled and co-amplified after Illumina adapter ligation. The paper as a whole reports these results and caveats: The multiple sclerosis patient group was slightly younger than the control group. Normalized Chao1 diversity was significantly lower in multiple sclerosis patients than controls, suggesting substantial peripheral T-cell clonal expansion. Roughly 5 TRBV segments, including TRBV5-6, TRBV5-1 and TRBV20-1, were significantly more frequent in patients than controls. Direct clustering with F measure showed strong co-clustering of samples prepared in the same batch, prompting a batch-effect correction.

To demonstrate the VDJtools post-analysis software, TCR beta repertoires were profiled from the peripheral blood of about 14 young patients with multiple sclerosis. The multiple sclerosis patients were children and adolescents between roughly 6 and 16 years of age. For this clonotype: Its antigen has not been determined. No per-base quality is available; no much larger clone lies one base away.

Preparation of the library involved PCR. Sequenced using an Illumina HiSeq 2500. To reduce PCR and sequencing biases, unique molecular identifiers were incorporated into the TCR beta cDNA libraries. Around 500,000 cDNA molecules were obtained for every 1 to 10 million input T cells, so each molecule roughly corresponded to one T cell. The patient libraries were prepared and sequenced using the same protocol as the earlier healthy control dataset. Samples belonging to the same batch were prepared together, multiplexed and sequenced on a shared HiSeq lane. The authors' analysis ran thus. MIGEC was used to process the raw barcoded reads, and molecular identifier groups with only a single read were discarded before consensus assembly and CDR3 extraction. Clonotype tables were post-analysed with VDJtools, normalizing diversity by down-sampling all datasets to the smallest sample size. To correct batch-related cross-sample contamination, repertoire overlap clustering matched CDR3 amino acid sequences but not nucleotide sequences. TCRdb reran the public reads through fastp at Q25 and MiXCR, keeping productive beta chains. Rows merge per CDR3 protein into single entries with the most common DNA and genes. These V and J calls derive from TCRdb rather than the authors' analysis. This sample gives about 500,000 distinct CDR3 sequences in total; around 40% of them show up just once. 9% to 14% of the sample is in the top ten clones.

V is reduced by 6 bases and J by 4 bases, leaving a spacing of 13 bases between them. The CDR3 has 13 amino acids, counting the end cysteine and phenylalanine. Only the CDR3 DNA stays, 39 bases, in frame from base 1. The germline V gene encodes CDR1 MNHEY and CDR2 SVGAGI. The chain uses TRBV6-5 and TRBJ2-7; TRBD2 is a possible D gene, resting on 6 matching bases. The sequenced sample consisted of blood. The sequence was obtained from a girl aged 5 to 17 with multiple sclerosis. The DNA reads as follows: TGTGCCAGCAGACCCCCAGCGGGTTACGAGCAGTACTTC. It translates as CASRPPAGYEQYF.